This T cell receptor beta chain was recorded in a study of naive and memory T cell subsets. Whole-study findings and limits: TCR transcript changes with activation or differentiation may affect this RNA method.

Alpha and beta constant region primers primed reverse transcription for blood and skin samples. Ligated cDNA underwent four rounds of PCR with nested alpha and beta constant region primers and SP2. TCRdb itself ran the 5' RACE reads through MiXCR, one entry per CDR3 protein. The sample lists about 22,000 distinct CDR3 sequences, 4% to 4.5% seen once, with 7.8% in the top ten. Whole-blood samples were more than 2 ml of peripheral blood from healthy adult volunteers. A UMI-containing oligonucleotide was joined by 3' ligation to the TCR cDNA template. Cells were not sorted; total RNA input targeted about 1 to 1000 ng. The CDR3 spans 13 residues. This clonotype was detected ten times or more. Its matching antigen is unknown.

The TCR was taken from a male donor in good health. The chain joins TRBV21-1 to TRBJ2-3. TRBV21-1 has pseudogene status. The CDR3 reads CASSKGTIDTQYF. CDR3 in DNA: TGTGCCAGCAGCAAGGGAACGATAGATACGCAGTATTTT.